The entry below describes one T cell receptor beta chain. No antigen is known for it. Within one base of it there is no much larger clone, and no base qualities were kept. CDR1 LNHDA and CDR2 SQIVND are derived from the germline V gene (reference sequence). The CDR3 holds 11 amino acids from the cysteine to the phenylalanine. The kept DNA is CDR3 alone, 33 bases in frame from the first base. V loses 6 bases, J loses 2 bases, and the germline ends lie 5 bases apart. These data are taken from a study of Ad26.COV2.S vaccination and SARS-CoV-2 variants (dated by TCRdb to the early 2020s). Some background on the complete study: Donors in the vaccine arm were drawn from COV1001, a multicentre, randomized, double-blind, placebo-controlled phase I-IIa trial testing Ad26.COV2.S in healthy adults. Ad26.COV2.S was administered intramuscularly at a dose of 5x10^10 or 1x10^11 viral particles, either as one shot or as two shots given 56 days apart. The specificity and breadth of SARS-CoV-2-reactive T cell receptors after Ad26.COV2.S vaccination were assessed by TCRbeta repertoire sequencing. The TCR-sequenced set comprised about 32 samples: some 20 Ad26.COV2.S vaccine recipients, 5 placebo recipients and 8 SARS-CoV-2 convalescent individuals. Trial participants were randomized into five groups of five, in which low-dose or high-dose Ad26.COV2.S was given once or twice, or placebo was given on both occasions. Investigators did not know the trial group allocation while performing experiments and assessing outcomes. General findings and caveats noted by the study authors: After vaccination, substantial breadth of spike-specific CD8+ and CD4+ T cell responses was reported. It was noted by the authors that total T cell responses may have been underestimated by the TCR breadth and depth analyses. Non-spike TCR breadth was comparable between vaccine and placebo recipients, consistent with the vaccine containing only spike. Comparing responses between vaccine doses or regimens was not something the study was powered to do. Ad26.COV2.S recipients had higher spike-specific TCR breadth than placebo recipients (P = 0.0014).

In the paper's terms, the treatment or condition label means: 15 to 20 received Ad26.COV2.S at low or high dose, single or two shots; roughly 5 received placebo; per-sample allocation not given. Repertoires of vaccine and placebo recipients were sequenced from samples taken on day 63 after the first injection. Between 29 July and 7 August 2020, Cohort 1b enrolled about two dozen adults aged 18-55 years at one site in Boston, USA. Ad26.COV2.S was a replication-incompetent adenovirus type 26 vector expressing a prefusion-stabilized SARS-CoV-2 spike protein from the original Wuhan strain. TCRbeta CDR3 regions were sequenced with the immunoSEQ Assay. After extraction, genomic DNA underwent amplification by bias-controlled multiplex PCR, followed by high-throughput sequencing. The authors processed their data as follows. To quantify the absolute abundance of every unique TCRbeta CDR3 region, sequences were collapsed and filtered. T cell fraction was estimated by normalizing TCRbeta template counts to usable DNA, which was measured by amplifying reference genes present in all nucleated cells. Repertoire TCRs were annotated as SARS-CoV-2-specific when V gene, CDR3 amino acid sequence and J gene were exactly matched to a known reactive TCR set. The reference SARS-CoV-2 TCR set came from MIRA and was filtered for enrichment in COVID-19-positive ImmuneCODE repertoires, removing public or cross-reactive TCRs. Based on the MIRA antigens, annotated TCRs were further analysed at the level of specific ORF or position within ORF. Breadth was defined as the number of annotated unique rearrangements divided by the total number of unique productive rearrangements, and depth was defined as the summed frequency of the annotated unique rearrangements. Two-sided Wilcoxon rank-sum tests were used to compare TCR breadth between groups. Sourced from immuneACCESS, this table was stored by TCRdb with only in-frame sequences that have V and J called. A share of the clones is absent; for the studies checked, an unresolved V gene accounts for under half, and the remainder has no known explanation. V, J and clone size are those of that table, while D and trimming were read from the DNA. This sample is represented by approximately 410,000 clones; 92% of them were singletons. The top ten constitute more than 1.5% of the sample.

Sequences were derived from peripheral blood, sampled in a trial of Ad26.COV2.S vaccine versus placebo. The rearrangement joined TRBV19 to TRBJ2-7; no D gene is confidently identified. This clonotype was obtained from a person between 18 and 65 years old who received the Ad26.COV2.S COVID-19 vaccine or a placebo. Here the CDR3 is given as CASSLPYEQYF. The sequenced DNA: TGTGCCAGTAGCCTTCCCTACGAGCAGTACTTC.